The present TCR beta chain was sequenced within a study of radiation and T cells in renal cell carcinoma. Measured with immunoSEQ multiplex PCR; TCRdb has only the in-frame clones, and not every one. The sample includes about 14,000 clones, 56% seen only once; the top ten take about 11%. This clone was seen a single time. Antigen specificity is unknown. Treatment of the sample: treatment-naive control, cytoreductive nephrectomy. Control samples are tumors resected by cytoreductive nephrectomy without prior radiation. Study-wide findings and caveats: In nephrectomy-only tumors, top 100 clonotypes averaged approximately 40%, versus 54% irradiated.

Sequenced here: tumor tissue, sampled from a patient whose treatment was nephrectomy without radiotherapy. The receptor comes from a man aged 45-65 years with renal cell carcinoma.

CDR3 region: CATSARTGSGYTF. For the CDR3, the DNA is TGTGCCACCAGCGCTCGGACAGGATCTGGCTACACCTTC. The gene calls are TRBV15 and TRBJ1-2, with 7 bases fitting TRBD1. The CDR3 covers 13 residues. V lost 5 bases and J lost 7; bases outside the gene matches: 7. Germline V gene data show CDR1 as LNHNV and CDR2 as YYDKDF (reference sequence).